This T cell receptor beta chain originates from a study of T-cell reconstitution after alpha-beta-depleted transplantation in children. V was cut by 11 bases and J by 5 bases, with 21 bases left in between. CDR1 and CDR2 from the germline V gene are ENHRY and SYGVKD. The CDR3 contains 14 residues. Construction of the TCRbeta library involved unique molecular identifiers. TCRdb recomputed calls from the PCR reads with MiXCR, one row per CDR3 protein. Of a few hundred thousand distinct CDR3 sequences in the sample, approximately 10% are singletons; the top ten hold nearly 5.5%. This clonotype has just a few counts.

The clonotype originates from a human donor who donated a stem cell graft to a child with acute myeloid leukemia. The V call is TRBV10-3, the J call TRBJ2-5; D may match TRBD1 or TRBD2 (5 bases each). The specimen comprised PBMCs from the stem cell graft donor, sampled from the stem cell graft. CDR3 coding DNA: TGTGCCTCAAGGGGACCGGACAAGGAGGAGACCCAGTACTTC. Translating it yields CASRGPDKEETQYF.